This T cell receptor (beta chain) was sequenced for a study of OX40 agonist ivuxolimab in advanced cancers. Study information: Eligibility rules accepted prior anti-PD-1, anti-PD-L1 or anti-CTLA-4 therapy, and roughly 40% had some. Study observations and caveats: Mean expanded clone counts were higher in CD8+ than CD4+ T cells.

The cohort excluded patients with autoimmune disease history or systemic immunosuppression. Peripheral blood came from all dose cohorts at three timepoints. A remark on this clone: Its target is not known.

The table came from immunoSEQ multiplex PCR; TCRdb's copy has only in-frame clones and leaves some out. The table records roughly 68,000 clones, 75% to 90% of them present only once. The germline CDR1 and CDR2 sequences are SGHTS and YDEGEE. Trimming removed 0 bases from V and 5 bases from J, with 6 bases in between. CDR3 size: 13 residues. This specimen consisted of CD4+ or CD8+ T cells sorted from blood, obtained in a trial of the OX40 agonist ivuxolimab. The rearrangement joins TRBV5-8 to TRBJ1-5; D is unclear. This receptor was identified in an adult with an advanced solid tumor such as melanoma, head and neck, liver or kidney cancer. CDR3 DNA: TGTGCCAGCAGCTTGGCCCTCTATCAGCCCCAGCATTTT. As protein: CASSLALYQPQHF.